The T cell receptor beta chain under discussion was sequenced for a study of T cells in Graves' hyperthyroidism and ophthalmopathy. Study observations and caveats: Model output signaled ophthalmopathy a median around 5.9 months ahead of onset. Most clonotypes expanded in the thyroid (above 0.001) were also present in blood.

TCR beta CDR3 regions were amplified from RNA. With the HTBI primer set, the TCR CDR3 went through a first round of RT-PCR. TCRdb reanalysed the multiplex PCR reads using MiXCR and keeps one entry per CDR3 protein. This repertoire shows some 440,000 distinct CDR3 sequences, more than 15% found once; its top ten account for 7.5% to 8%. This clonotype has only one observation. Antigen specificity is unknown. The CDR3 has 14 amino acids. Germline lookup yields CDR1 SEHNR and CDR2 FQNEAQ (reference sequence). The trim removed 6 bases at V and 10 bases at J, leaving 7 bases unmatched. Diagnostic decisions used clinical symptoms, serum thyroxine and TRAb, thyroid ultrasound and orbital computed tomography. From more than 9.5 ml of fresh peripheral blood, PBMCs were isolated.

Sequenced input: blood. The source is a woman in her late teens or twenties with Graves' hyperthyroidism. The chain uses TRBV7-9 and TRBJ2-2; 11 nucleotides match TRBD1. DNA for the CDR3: TGTGCCAGCAGACGGGACAGGGGGGGCCTGGAGCTGTTTTTT. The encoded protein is CASRRDRGGLELFF.